The clone carrying this T cell receptor beta chain has a count of ten or more. V was cut by 0 bases and J by 6 bases, with 9 bases left in between. Germline CDR1 LGHNA, CDR2 YSLEER. The CDR3 is made up of 14 amino acids. MiXCR, run by TCRdb on the RT-PCR reads, gives a single entry per CDR3 protein. The sample shows approximately 720,000 distinct CDR3 sequences, approximately 15% of them seen only once. The sample was memory CD4+ T cells from blood. This TCR was recovered from a female donor in good health, serving as a healthy control. The V call is TRBV4-3, the J call TRBJ1-5, with TRBD1 as a possible D gene (5 bases). CDR3 in DNA: TGCGCCAGCAGCCAAGAGGAGGGGAGTCAGCCCCAGCATTTT. Its translation is CASSQEEGSQPQHF.